What follows are 25 T cell receptor beta chains derived from one specimen sequenced in a study of shared clonotypes between healthy human individuals. Sequenced by immunoSEQ multiplex PCR; TCRdb stores in-frame clones only, minus some. This table has some 1,600,000 clones, 95% to 99% appearing once. Sequenced input: naive CD4+ T cells sorted from blood. Subset denoted: CD45RA+ positively selected. These receptors all stem from a man aged 25-45 years in good health.

This chain uses TRBV4-3 with TRBJ1-1; D is uncertain. CDR1 is LGHNA, CDR2 YSLEER, per germline. The V end was cut by 0 bases, the J end by 4 bases, with 12 bases between. This CDR3 spans 15 amino acids. The CDR3 sequence is CASSQEVNRPTEAFF. CDR3 nucleotide sequence: TGCGCCAGCAGCCAAGAGGTTAACAGACCCACTGAAGCTTTCTTT.

The chain carries TRBV9 and TRBJ1-1, with 9 bases matching TRBD1. From germline, CDR1 is SGDLS and CDR2 YYNGEE. The CDR3 totals 16 residues. V shed 3 bases and J 4 bases; nucleotides not matched to a gene: 10. The chain's CDR3 is CASSAPQGAIATEAFF. Here the CDR3 DNA reads TGTGCCAGCAGCGCACCACAGGGGGCTATAGCCACTGAAGCTTTCTTT.

J is TRBJ1-1 and V is TRBV19; D not resolved. The V end was cut by 4 bases, the J end by 3 bases, with 12 bases between. Germline V lookup: CDR1 LNHDA, CDR2 SQIVND (reference sequence). The CDR3 loop spans 14 amino acids. CDR3 DNA sequence: TGTGCCAGTAGTAGTCGGGGTCCGGACACTGAAGCTTTCTTT. This translates into CASSSRGPDTEAFF.

The rearrangement uses TRBV19 and TRBJ1-2, with 9 nucleotides matching TRBD1. The germline V gene has CDR1 LNHDA and CDR2 SQIVND (reference sequence). V shed 5 bases, J shed 4 bases, and the junction held 17 bases outside the gene matches. This CDR3 region has 18 residues. In nucleotides, the CDR3 is TGTGCCAGTAGTCTCTGGACAGGGGTAGGAGTGGCGCCCTATGGCTACACCTTC. Residues: CASSLWTGVGVAPYGYTF.

The count of this clone is one. This sequence joins TRBV7-2 and TRBJ2-7; D is unresolved. Trimming removed 4 bases from V and 5 bases from J, with 12 bases in between. Germline V gives CDR1 SGHTA, CDR2 FQGNSA. The CDR3 is made up of 13 amino acids. The chain's CDR3 is CASSSTLVNEQYF. The CDR3 DNA reads as TGTGCCAGCAGCTCTACCCTGGTCAACGAGCAGTACTTC.

The chain carries TRBV19 and TRBJ2-7, with 7 bases fitting TRBD2. Trimming cost V 1 base and J 5 bases; bases outside gene matches: 8. CDR3 length: 15 amino acids. Germline V gives CDR1 LNHDA, CDR2 SQIVND (reference sequence). CDR3 amino acids: CASSIGGGLSDEQYF. The CDR3 bases are TGTGCCAGTAGTATAGGGGGAGGGCTAAGCGACGAGCAGTACTTC.

This chain links TRBV10-3 with TRBJ2-1, with D perhaps TRBD1 (6 bases). Trimming left V 0 bases short and J 7 bases short, with 10 bases between. The germline CDR1 and CDR2 sequences are ENHRY and SYGVKD. There are 14 residues in the CDR3. CDR3 in DNA: TGTGCCATCAGTGAGTCGACAGGTTCTAATGAGCAGTTCTTC. Translation: CAISESTGSNEQFF.

This chain joins TRBV5-1 and TRBJ2-3; 7 bases map to TRBD2. Germline V gene lookup returns CDR1 SGHRS and CDR2 YFSETQ. J was trimmed by 0 bases and V by 0 bases; bases with no gene match: 7. This CDR3 comprises 17 residues. In DNA form, the CDR3 reads TGCGCCAGCAGCTTGGTCCCCGCGGGGGAGAGCACAGATACGCAGTATTTT. Amino acids: CASSLVPAGESTDTQYF.

For this clone: Other DNA sequences in this sample translate to the same CDR3. The gene calls are TRBV6-1 and TRBJ2-1; D not resolved. The CDR3 is made up of 14 amino acids. The germline V and J ends were trimmed by 4 bases and 0 bases, with 7 bases remaining between them. CDR1 and CDR2 from the germline V gene are MNHNS and SASEGT. CDR3 nucleotides: TGTGCCAGCAGTGCAGGTAGCTCCTACAATGAGCAGTTCTTC. Translation: CASSAGSSYNEQFF.

Concerning this clone itself: The same CDR3 can be traced to other DNA sequences in this sample. The rearrangement links TRBV11-2 to TRBJ2-3; D call uncertain. Trimming shortened V by 1 base and J by 1 base, and 6 bases separated the two germline ends. The CDR3 loop spans 14 amino acids. Germline lookup yields CDR1 SGHAT and CDR2 FQNNGV. The CDR3 reads CASSLVGGTDTQYF. The CDR3, as DNA: TGTGCCAGCAGCTTAGTTGGGGGCACAGATACGCAGTATTTT. Based on the CDR3 plus reference TRBV11-2 and TRBJ2-3, the full variable domain is EAGVAQSPRYKIIEKRQSVAFWCNPISGHATLYWYQQILGQGPKLLIQFQNNGVVDDSQLPKDRFSAERLKGVDSTLKIQPAKLEDSAVYLCASSLVGGTDTQYFGPGTRLTVL.

The chain links TRBV27 to TRBJ2-3; D is uncertain. Germline-derived CDR1 and CDR2 are MNHEY and SMNVEV (reference sequence). This CDR3 has 16 residues. With 2 bases removed from V and 2 bases from J, the gap between germline ends came to 14 bases. CDR3 sequence: CASSLGPLTPTDTQYF. In DNA form, the CDR3 reads TGTGCCAGCAGTTTAGGGCCCCTTACCCCCACAGATACGCAGTATTTT.

This clone was seen just once. The rearrangement joins TRBV6-9 to TRBJ2-4, with D possibly being TRBD2 (6 bases). The V and J ends lost 6 bases and 1 base respectively, with 19 bases between them. Looked up from germline, CDR1 is MNHGY and CDR2 is SVAAGI. CDR3 size: 17 residues. The CDR3 spells CASSPDPSGLAKNIQYF. CDR3 sequence (DNA): TGTGCCAGCAGCCCCGATCCGAGCGGGCTCGCCAAAAACATTCAGTACTTC.

The chain combines TRBV30 with TRBJ2-5; D uncertain. There are 14 residues in the CDR3. V was cut by 0 bases and J by 1 base, with 9 bases left in between. Per germline, CDR1 GTSNPN and CDR2 SVGIG (reference sequence). The CDR3 nucleotides read TGTGCCTGGAGTGTACGTAATCTCCAAGAGACCCAGTACTTC. It yields the protein CAWSVRNLQETQYF.

This chain uses TRBV5-5 with TRBJ2-7; 7 bases are a match to TRBD1. Germline CDR1 and CDR2: SGHKS and YYEKEE (reference sequence). The CDR3 loop spans 13 amino acids. The J segment lost 6 bases and the V segment lost 3 bases, leaving 6 bases of the junction unmatched. As DNA, the CDR3 is TGTGCCAGCAGCTCAGGGACAGTCGGCGAGCAGTACTTC. Translating gives CASSSGTVGEQYF.

The chain joins TRBV2 to TRBJ2-1; 7 nucleotides align to TRBD1. After removal of 5 bases from V and 0 bases from J, the junction contained 4 bases not matched to a gene. Germline loops: CDR1 SNHLY, CDR2 FYNNEI. The CDR3 runs 15 residues. DNA for the CDR3: TGTGCCAGCAGTATCGACAGGGCCTCCTACAATGAGCAGTTCTTC. Protein sequence: CASSIDRASYNEQFF.

Comments on this clone: At the DNA level, this CDR3 is encoded by other sequences in the same sample as well. J is TRBJ2-7 and V is TRBV5-1; 11 bases are a match to TRBD1. V lost 3 bases, J lost 2 bases, and 1 base stayed unmatched. This CDR3 is 14 amino acids long. Germline V gene lookup returns CDR1 SGHRS and CDR2 YFSETQ. The CDR3 region has the DNA TGCGCCAGCAGCTGGGGACAGGGGGCCTACGAGCAGTACTTC. This translates into CASSWGQGAYEQYF.

The genes are TRBV7-9 and TRBJ2-5, with 10 bases lining up with TRBD2. Germline V gene lookup returns CDR1 SEHNR and CDR2 FQNEAQ (reference sequence). The CDR3 has 15 residues. Trimming took 2 bases from V and 1 from J; bases not matched to a gene: 1. The CDR3: CASSLLAGVQETQYF. The CDR3 DNA is TGTGCCAGCAGCTTACTAGCGGGAGTCCAAGAGACCCAGTACTTC.

This chain links TRBV19 with TRBJ2-7; TRBD1 matches 11 bases. From germline, CDR1 is LNHDA and CDR2 SQIVND (reference sequence). There are 16 residues in the CDR3. V lost 9 bases and J lost 2; bases outside the gene matches: 12. This CDR3 reads CASSTRRDRGAYEQYF. CDR3 bases: TGTGCCAGCTCAACCCGCCGGGACAGGGGGGCCTACGAGCAGTACTTC.

The V call is TRBV25-1, the J call TRBJ1-3; D unclear. V was pared by 1 base and J by 0 bases, with 7 bases between. This CDR3 is built from 15 residues. Germline lookup yields CDR1 MGHDK and CDR2 SYGVNS. CDR3 in amino acids: CASSESRNSGNTIYF. Here the CDR3 DNA reads TGTGCCAGCAGTGAATCTAGGAACTCTGGAAACACCATATATTTT.

V usage is TRBV27 and J usage is TRBJ1-2, with TRBD1 as a possible D gene (5 bases). V shed 2 bases and J shed 4 bases, with 14 bases lying between them. The CDR3 runs to 15 residues. The germline V gene encodes CDR1 MNHEY and CDR2 SMNVEV (reference sequence). CDR3: CASSLMGGMGYGYTF. In nucleotides, the CDR3 is TGTGCCAGCAGTTTAATGGGGGGGATGGGCTATGGCTACACCTTC.

The chain is built from TRBV10-2 and TRBJ2-5, with D perhaps matching TRBD1 or TRBD2 (6 bases each). CDR1 and CDR2 from the germline V gene are WSHSY and SAAADI. The V end was cut by 7 bases, the J end by 7 bases, with 13 bases between. The CDR3 loop spans 12 amino acids. For the CDR3, the DNA is TGCGCCAGCATGGGGGGCCTAGGGACCCAGTACTTC. Translated, it gives CASMGGLGTQYF.

This clone was detected only a few times. This rearrangement joins TRBV6-6 to TRBJ2-7, with TRBD2 as a possible D gene (6 bases). CDR1 and CDR2 (germline): MNHNY, SVGAGI (reference sequence). Trimming took off 6 bases at V and 6 bases at J, with 18 bases between the two ends. This CDR3 is 14 amino acids long. CDR3 amino acids: CASRLAGRTVEQYF. Written as DNA, the CDR3 is TGTGCCAGCAGACTAGCCGGGAGAACTGTCGAGCAGTACTTC.

The rearrangement joins TRBV12-5 to TRBJ2-7; possible D gene TRBD2, 7 bases. V lost 7 bases and J lost 3, with 31 bases in between. This CDR3 has 19 residues. The V gene's germline CDR1 is LGHNT and CDR2 FRNRAP. The CDR3 protein is CASAGGRDERAAGVYEQYF. Here the CDR3 DNA reads TGTGCTAGTGCCGGGGGCAGGGACGAAAGAGCGGCGGGGGTCTACGAGCAGTACTTC.

The V and J genes are TRBV27 and TRBJ2-3; 7 bases are a match to TRBD1. Trimming took 7 bases from V and 2 from J; bases not matched to a gene: 9. This CDR3 is 15 amino acids long. Germline V lookup: CDR1 MNHEY, CDR2 SMNVEV (reference sequence). The CDR3 DNA follows: TGTGCCAGCACCCGACAGGGAGTAACCACAGATACGCAGTATTTT. This translates into CASTRQGVTTDTQYF.

This clone was observed a single time. The chain uses TRBV7-9 and TRBJ2-7, with D possibly matching TRBD2 (6 bases). The CDR3 runs 14 residues. The V and J ends lost 3 bases and 5 bases respectively, with 14 bases between them. Looked up from germline, CDR1 is SEHNR and CDR2 is FQNEAQ (reference sequence). CDR3 sequence: CASSFEARGNEQYF. The CDR3 coding sequence is TGTGCCAGCAGCTTCGAAGCCCGCGGGAACGAGCAGTACTTC.